This T cell receptor beta chain was retrieved from a study of T cells after yellow fever vaccination. Study in general: SMART-Seq v4 Ultra Low Input prepared libraries from low-cell fractions.

The study made its TCR cDNA through 5'RACE template switching. That step introduced a universal primer site along with UMIs. TCRdb reprocessed the 5' RACE reads with MiXCR, giving one entry per CDR3 protein. In the table there are under 600,000 distinct CDR3 sequences, just over 20% of which are singletons. The trim removed 1 base at V and 6 bases at J, leaving 18 bases unmatched. CDR3 length: 18 amino acids. This TCR was recovered from a man aged 18 to 29 who received the YFV17D yellow fever vaccine. This specimen consisted of PBMCs, obtained 20 to 25 days after the first yellow fever vaccination. The gene calls are TRBV12-3 or TRBV12-4 and TRBJ2-7; 7 bases align to TRBD2. The CDR3: CASSLGDPSGLGGSEQYV. CDR3 bases: TGTGCCAGCAGTTTAGGCGACCCGTCCGGACTAGGCGGCTCCGAGCAGTACGTC.